The next 21 T cell receptor beta chains were all read from a single sample in a study of metastatic and nonmetastatic thyroid tumors. Patients had received no treatment of any kind before thyroid surgery. MiXCR re-clonotyped the PCR reads for TCRdb. Of 40,000 to 55,000 clones detected, about 16% appear once; the ten largest clones hold roughly 22%. The sample taken for sequencing was blood. The source of these receptors is a female donor with papillary thyroid cancer or a benign thyroid nodule (not recorded which). Some clones in this sample may be carry-over from other donors' samples.

The rearrangement joins TRBV30 to TRBJ2-7; D unresolved. V gave up 0 bases and J gave up 1 base, with 7 bases separating them. This CDR3 spans 13 amino acids. Germline-derived CDR1 and CDR2 are GTSNPN and SVGIG (reference sequence). CDR3 sequence (DNA): TGTGCCTGGAGTGTTTTCACATCCTACGAGCAGTACTTC. Translation: CAWSVFTSYEQYF.

There are many counts of this clone. The CDR3 spells CASSPSGQGYEQYF. CDR3 bases: TGTGCCAGCAGCCCCTCCGGACAGGGCTACGAGCAGTACTTC. The gene calls are TRBV9 and TRBJ2-7, with 8 bases identical to TRBD1. Germline V gives CDR1 SGDLS, CDR2 YYNGEE. The length of the CDR3 is 14 residues. V was clipped by 4 bases and J by 3 bases; unmatched bases: 6.

There are many counts of this clone. V and J are TRBV19 and TRBJ2-3; 8 bases map to TRBD2. Per the germline V gene, CDR1 is LNHDA and CDR2 is SQIVND (reference sequence). The CDR3 extends over 15 amino acids. The trim removed 7 bases at V and 4 bases at J, leaving 10 bases unmatched. CDR3 region: CASTPGGRWPDTQYF. The CDR3 bases are TGTGCCAGTACCCCCGGCGGGAGGTGGCCAGATACGCAGTATTTT.

The chain couples TRBV30 to TRBJ2-7; TRBD1 matches 8 bases. V lost 1 base and J lost 2; bases outside the gene matches: 7. Looked up from germline, CDR1 is GTSNPN and CDR2 is SVGIG (reference sequence). This CDR3 comprises 15 residues. The CDR3 spells CAWSGLTGVTYEQYF. Written as DNA, the CDR3 is TGTGCCTGGAGTGGTCTGACAGGGGTTACCTACGAGCAGTACTTC.

This clone appeared many times. The chain recombines TRBV6-5 with TRBJ1-1, with D perhaps matching TRBD1 (5 bases). Germline CDR1 reads MNHEY; CDR2 reads SVGAGI. Trimming shortened V by 2 bases and J by 1 base, and 11 bases separated the two germline ends. This CDR3 region has 15 residues. The CDR3 loop is CASSYRRGWNTEAFF. CDR3 sequence (DNA): TGTGCCAGCAGTTACCGGAGGGGATGGAACACTGAAGCTTTCTTT.

In its sample, this clone is medium-sized. This same CDR3 is encoded by further DNA sequences in the sample. The gene calls are TRBV28 and TRBJ2-1; D is uncertain. Germline assignment: CDR1 MDHEN and CDR2 SYDVKM. The CDR3 is made up of 12 amino acids. The V and J ends lost 5 bases and 6 bases respectively, with 8 bases between them. The CDR3 here is CASSRPSNEQFF. The CDR3 nucleotides are TGTGCCAGCAGTCGCCCGTCCAATGAGCAGTTCTTC.

Points on this clone: A clone one base away is much larger, so this may be a read error. The genes are TRBV5-6 and TRBJ1-2, with a tentative D call TRBD1 (6 bases). The V gene's germline CDR1 is SGHDT and CDR2 YYEEEE. V lost 6 bases and J 2 bases, leaving 14 bases between the germline ends. This CDR3 has 14 residues. For the CDR3, the DNA is TGTGCCAGCATCGTTAGGGGGGTAAACTATGGCTACACCTTC. Translating gives CASIVRGVNYGYTF.

The CDR3 is CASSLGSGFYEQYF. The CDR3 DNA sequence: TGTGCCAGCAGCTTAGGCTCAGGGTTTTACGAGCAGTACTTC. The rearrangement joins TRBV11-3 to TRBJ2-7; D is possibly TRBD1 (5 bases). The V end lost 1 base, the J end lost 4 bases, and 11 bases lay between the germline ends. Germline V gene sequence: CDR1 SGHNT, CDR2 YENEEA. The CDR3 length is 14 residues.

This clone was found many times. The chain couples TRBV11-3 to TRBJ2-1, with D perhaps given as TRBD1 or TRBD2 (6 bases each). Trimming took off 0 bases at V and 6 bases at J, with 15 bases between the two ends. Germline V gene sequence: CDR1 SGHNT, CDR2 YENEEA. This CDR3 contains 16 residues. CDR3 region: CASSLDQTGATNEQFF. CDR3 nucleotides: TGTGCCAGCAGCTTAGATCAAACGGGGGCTACCAATGAGCAGTTCTTC.

This clone has a handful of counts. The chain couples TRBV6-1 to TRBJ1-5, with D possibly matching TRBD1 (6 bases). This CDR3 has 15 amino acids. V lost 6 bases, J lost 6 bases, and 18 bases lay in between. The germline V gene has CDR1 MNHNS and CDR2 SASEGT. The CDR3 DNA is TGTGCCAGCAGCCACGGAGGGGACAAAAGTCAGCCCCAGCATTTT. Translating gives CASSHGGDKSQPQHF.

This clone was counted between two and nine times. Just one base apart from a much larger clone, this may be a read error. V gene TRBV20-1 combines with J gene TRBJ2-7; 14 positions match TRBD2. The germline CDR1 and CDR2 sequences are DFQATT and SNEGSKA (reference sequence). The ends lost 6 bases at V and 1 base at J; junction bases unmatched: 14. The CDR3 consists of 18 residues. The CDR3, as DNA: TGCAGTGCCCTCCTGACTAGCGGGGGGGGGAAAATTTCCTACGAGCAGTACTTC. Residues: CSALLTSGGGKISYEQYF.

The CDR3 reads CATSGPHRYNEQFF. The CDR3 coding sequence is TGTGCCACCAGTGGCCCACACAGGTACAATGAGCAGTTCTTC. The V gene is TRBV24-1, the J gene TRBJ2-1; TRBD1 is a possible D gene (5 bases). V shed 5 bases and J shed 4 bases, with 11 bases lying between them. The V gene's germline CDR1 is KGHDR and CDR2 SFDVKD. The CDR3 loop spans 14 amino acids.

Ten or more counts support this clone. The chain links TRBV5-1 to TRBJ1-1; 11 bases agree with TRBD1. The CDR3 sequence is 17 residues long. Germline V gene sequence: CDR1 SGHRS, CDR2 YFSETQ. The trim removed 4 bases at V and 1 base at J, leaving 9 bases unmatched. The CDR3: CASSATGQGAWNTEAFF. The CDR3 nucleotides are TGCGCCAGCAGCGCGACCGGACAGGGGGCATGGAACACTGAAGCTTTCTTT.

Ten or more counts support this clone. One base away lies a much larger clone, so this may be a sequencing read error. The chain couples TRBV10-1 to TRBJ1-2; TRBD1 aligns across 8 bases. Germline V gene sequence: CDR1 WNHNN, CDR2 SYGVQD (reference sequence). This CDR3 is 13 amino acids long. The CDR3 reads CASSRTGRYDYTF. The DNA of the CDR3 is TGCGCCAGCAGCCGGACAGGGCGCTATGACTACACCTTC.

As to this clone: A much larger clonotype is one base distant, so this may be a read error. This chain joins TRBV2 and TRBJ1-4; D ambiguous. CDR1 is SNHLY and CDR2 is FYNNEI in the germline V gene. The CDR3 runs to 13 residues. V lost 8 bases and J lost 8, with 15 bases in between. The CDR3 nucleotides read TGTGCCAGCTGGTGGTGGGTTGGAGAAAAACTGTTTTTT. As protein: CASWWWVGEKLFF.

This clone has only a few counts. Other nucleotide sequences in the sample specify the same CDR3. V is TRBV24-1 and J is TRBJ2-3; 14 bases are a match to TRBD2. This CDR3 has 16 residues. Germline trimming cut 2 bases from V and 3 bases from J; bases unmatched to any gene: 0. Germline loops: CDR1 KGHDR, CDR2 SFDVKD. CDR3 sequence (DNA): TGTGCCACCAGTGATTGGACTAGCGGGAGGACAGATACGCAGTATTTT. Amino acids: CATSDWTSGRTDTQYF.

The genes are TRBV13 and TRBJ1-1, with 8 nucleotides matching TRBD1. Trimming at V came to 4 bases and at J to 1 base, leaving 8 bases not matched to a gene. Germline assignment: CDR1 PRHDT and CDR2 FYEKMQ (reference sequence). This CDR3 region has 16 residues. The CDR3 spells CASSYTTGAPNTEAFF. The CDR3 bases are TGTGCCAGCAGCTATACGACAGGGGCTCCGAACACTGAAGCTTTCTTT.

This chain joins TRBV6-9 and TRBJ1-1; TRBD1 matches at 8 bases. Germline V gives CDR1 MNHGY, CDR2 SVAAGI. The CDR3 sequence is 17 residues long. This CDR3 reads CYSSSPRPGQVNTEAFF. Written as DNA, the CDR3 is TGTTACAGCAGTTCCCCCCGTCCGGGACAGGTTAACACTGAAGCTTTCTTT.

This clone was seen at least ten times. J is TRBJ2-1 and V is TRBV11-2; no definite D call. The CDR3 sequence is 15 residues long. CDR1 SGHAT and CDR2 FQNNGV come from the germline V gene. The V gene lost 4 bases and the J gene lost 2 bases, with 12 bases spanning the gap. The CDR3 region has the DNA TGTGCCAGCAGCTCAGAGGCTCTTCCCTACAATGAGCAGTTCTTC. Amino acids: CASSSEALPYNEQFF.

This clone appeared many times. This chain joins TRBV30 and TRBJ1-4; 7 nucleotides align to TRBD1. CDR1 is GTSNPN and CDR2 is SVGIG in the germline V gene (reference sequence). CDR3 length: 15 residues. The trim removed 1 base at V and 5 bases at J, leaving 7 bases unmatched. CDR3 sequence (DNA): TGTGCCTGGAGTGAACCGGGACAGTTAAATGAAAAACTGTTTTTT. Amino acids: CAWSEPGQLNEKLFF.

The V call is TRBV4-1, the J call TRBJ2-1; 12 bases line up with TRBD2. The V and J ends lost 2 bases and 8 bases, in that order; junction bases with no gene match: 19. Germline V gene data show CDR1 as MGHRA and CDR2 as YSYEKL. The CDR3 sequence is 20 residues long. The CDR3 reads CASSQPTLAGGKEWIDEQFF. CDR3 DNA sequence: TGCGCCAGCAGCCAACCTACCCTAGCGGGAGGGAAAGAGTGGATCGATGAGCAGTTCTTC.